These 17 T cell receptor beta chains were all obtained from the same sample, sequenced in a study of naive and memory T cell subsets. A UMI-containing oligonucleotide was joined by 3' ligation to the TCR cDNA template. Amplification of ligated cDNA took four PCR rounds with SP2 and nested alpha and beta constant primers. TCRdb independently ran MiXCR on the 5' RACE reads; one entry per CDR3 protein. The repertoire has about 59,000 distinct CDR3 sequences, less than 10% of them found once; the top ten carry 15% to 20%. These receptor sequences come from a female donor in good health.

This clonotype was recorded a few times. The CDR3 protein is CASSPRDGPTGELFF. CDR3 in DNA: TGTGCCAGCAGCCCACGGGACGGACCGACCGGGGAGCTGTTTTTT. The rearrangement joins TRBV14 to TRBJ2-2, with D perhaps matching TRBD1 or TRBD2 (5 bases each). The germline V gene encodes CDR1 SGHDN and CDR2 FVKESK. V lost 4 bases and J lost 5, with 14 bases in between. The CDR3 spans 15 residues.

This clonotype was seen a handful of times. The chain recombines TRBV18 with TRBJ2-3; D not certain. The CDR3 loop spans 13 amino acids. The germline gives CDR1 KGHSH, CDR2 LQKENI. V was clipped by 0 bases and J by 4 bases, with 5 bases between them. The CDR3 nucleotides read TGTGCCAGCTCACCACCGGCGGCAGATACGCAGTATTTT. Its translation is CASSPPAADTQYF.

This clonotype was seen ten or more times. The chain carries TRBV12-3 or TRBV12-4 and TRBJ1-2; D is ambiguous. The CDR3 runs 12 residues. V lost 8 bases, J lost 5 bases, and 12 bases lay in between. The CDR3 loop reads CASYHTEYGYTF. The CDR3 DNA reads as TGTGCCAGCTACCATACAGAGTATGGCTACACCTTC.

A few counts support this clonotype. The chain employs TRBV6-2 or TRBV6-3 and TRBJ2-4; D call uncertain. Trimming took 6 bases from V and 0 from J, leaving 9 bases between them. This CDR3 has 14 amino acids. In germline, CDR1 is MNHEY, CDR2 SVGEGT. The DNA for the CDR3 is TGTGCCAGCAGCACAGACTTAGCCAAAAACATTCAGTACTTC. Its translation: CASSTDLAKNIQYF.

In DNA, the CDR3 is TGTGCCAGCAGCTCTAGGACAGGGGGCAAGACCTACGAGCAGTACTTC. This gives the protein CASSSRTGGKTYEQYF. The chain carries TRBV11-2 and TRBJ2-7, with 11 bases aligning to TRBD1. V lost 4 bases and J lost 2; bases outside the gene matches: 7. The CDR3 is made up of 16 amino acids. Germline CDR1 reads SGHAT; CDR2 reads FQNNGV.

This clonotype was detected many times. V usage is TRBV19 and J usage is TRBJ1-5; maybe TRBD1 (5 bases). Germline assignment: CDR1 LNHDA and CDR2 SQIVND (reference sequence). The V end lost 5 bases, the J end lost 5 bases, and 16 bases lay between the germline ends. The CDR3 consists of 15 residues. CDR3 in DNA: TGTGCCAGTAGTCCAGCCTGGGAAGGGGATCAGCCCCAGCATTTT. The encoded protein is CASSPAWEGDQPQHF.

There are many counts of this clonotype. The J gene is TRBJ1-1, the V gene TRBV20-1; no definite D call. With 0 bases removed from V and 8 bases from J, the gap between germline ends came to 10 bases. This CDR3 spans 12 amino acids. CDR1 and CDR2 from the germline V gene are DFQATT and SNEGSKA (reference sequence). The CDR3 coding sequence is TGCAGTGCTAGAGAAAACGGACCCGAAGCTTTCTTT. Translation: CSARENGPEAFF.

This clonotype was observed at least ten times. This sequence joins TRBV30 and TRBJ2-5, with TRBD2 matching 15 bases. Germline V gene lookup returns CDR1 GTSNPN and CDR2 SVGIG (reference sequence). The CDR3 is 16 amino acids. V was pared by 6 bases and J by 4 bases, with 9 bases of the junction left unmatched. CDR3 sequence reads: CACTRGGLAGGETQYF. The CDR3 region has the DNA TGTGCCTGCACGAGAGGGGGACTAGCGGGGGGAGAGACCCAGTACTTC.

This clonotype came up many times. The chain links TRBV4-1 to TRBJ1-1; D possibly corresponds to TRBD1 (5 bases). The CDR3 contains 17 residues. The V gene lost 1 base and the J gene lost 0 bases, with 15 bases spanning the gap. The germline V gene encodes CDR1 MGHRA and CDR2 YSYEKL. The CDR3 region has the DNA TGCGCCAGCAGCCAAGGTGGTCGGGGGGAAATGAACACTGAAGCTTTCTTT. Its protein product is CASSQGGRGEMNTEAFF.

This clonotype was observed many times. The chain employs TRBV27 and TRBJ1-1; D remains ambiguous. CDR1 and CDR2 from the germline V gene are MNHEY and SMNVEV (reference sequence). The CDR3 covers 15 residues. Trimming took off 0 bases at V and 2 bases at J, with 10 bases between the two ends. CDR3 loop: CASSLSPGQNTEAFF. As DNA, the CDR3 is TGTGCCAGCAGTTTATCGCCCGGGCAAAACACTGAAGCTTTCTTT.

The CDR3 nucleotides are TGTGCCAGCAGTTTCAGGGACCCGTCCTACGAGCAGTACTTC. Its protein is CASSFRDPSYEQYF. The rearrangement uses TRBV27 and TRBJ2-7, with D perhaps TRBD1 or TRBD2 (5 bases each). Germline loops: CDR1 MNHEY, CDR2 SMNVEV (reference sequence). Trimming removed 3 bases at V and 1 base at J, with 10 bases between. CDR3 length: 14 amino acids.

The table lists this clonotype with a few counts. This CDR3 is CASSLPGGGGYTF. CDR3 in DNA: TGTGCCAGCAGTTTACCAGGGGGCGGTGGCTACACCTTC. The chain combines TRBV28 with TRBJ1-2; 8 bases are shared with TRBD1. Germline V CDR1 and CDR2: MDHEN, SYDVKM. Trimming cost V 2 bases and J 7 bases; bases outside gene matches: 3. CDR3 length equals 13 residues.

This clonotype was observed many times. This sequence joins TRBV2 and TRBJ1-1; TRBD1 matches at 9 bases. This CDR3 has 13 amino acids. CDR1 SNHLY and CDR2 FYNNEI come from the germline V gene. The ends lost 5 bases at V and 5 bases at J; junction bases unmatched: 3. The CDR3 region has the DNA TGTGCCAGCAGTACAGGGGGCCGAACTGAAGCTTTCTTT. Translated, it gives CASSTGGRTEAFF.

A few counts support this clonotype. The chain uses TRBV20-1 and TRBJ2-1, with D maybe TRBD2 (6 bases). Trimming took off 1 base at V and 6 bases at J, with 22 bases between the two ends. From germline, CDR1 is DFQATT and CDR2 SNEGSKA (reference sequence). The length of the CDR3 is 17 residues. CDR3 bases: TGCAGTGCTAGAGCCCCCCGGGGGTGGGGCCCGCGCAATGAGCAGTTCTTC. It specifies CSARAPRGWGPRNEQFF.

This clonotype was counted at least ten times. The chain combines TRBV20-1 with TRBJ1-1; weak D call: TRBD1 (6 bases). CDR1 is DFQATT and CDR2 is SNEGSKA in the germline V gene (reference sequence). The V end was cut by 3 bases, the J end by 3 bases, with 11 bases between. This CDR3 is built from 13 residues. DNA of the CDR3: TGCAGTGCTAGCCAAACAGGGTACACTGAAGCTTTCTTT. It is translated as CSASQTGYTEAFF.

This clonotype was counted ten times or more. The genes are TRBV27 and TRBJ2-5; TRBD2 aligns across 13 bases. Germline values: CDR1 MNHEY, CDR2 SMNVEV (reference sequence). V trimming: 5 bases; J trimming: 2 bases; junction bases outside the gene matches: 11. The CDR3 spans 18 residues. The CDR3 DNA follows: TGTGCCAGCAGTCTTTCTTCCCCGACTAGCGGGAGGCAAGAGACCCAGTACTTC. Its protein is CASSLSSPTSGRQETQYF.

This clonotype was detected ten times or more. J is TRBJ1-1 and V is TRBV3-1; no clear D gene. Trimming removed 2 bases at V and 5 bases at J, with 15 bases between. Per the germline V gene, CDR1 is LGHDT and CDR2 is YNNKEL (reference sequence). The CDR3 is 15 residues long. The CDR3 nucleotides are TGTGCCAGCAGCCAATTCCCGAGCGGGGTAACTGAAGCTTTCTTT. Its translation is CASSQFPSGVTEAFF.